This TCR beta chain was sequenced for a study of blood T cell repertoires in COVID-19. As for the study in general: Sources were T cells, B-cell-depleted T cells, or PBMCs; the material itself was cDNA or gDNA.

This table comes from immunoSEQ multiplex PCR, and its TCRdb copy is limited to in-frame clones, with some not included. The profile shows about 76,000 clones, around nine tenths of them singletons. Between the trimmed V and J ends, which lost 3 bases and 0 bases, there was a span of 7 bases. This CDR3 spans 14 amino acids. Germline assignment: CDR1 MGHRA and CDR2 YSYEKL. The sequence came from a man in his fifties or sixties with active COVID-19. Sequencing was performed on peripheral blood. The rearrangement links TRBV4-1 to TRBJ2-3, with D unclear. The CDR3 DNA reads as TGCGCCAGCAGCCACGCGCCTAGCACAGATACGCAGTATTTT. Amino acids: CASSHAPSTDTQYF.